A single sample is the source of the 10 T cell receptor beta chains below, sequenced in a study of blood T cell repertoires in COVID-19. Sequencing used immunoSEQ multiplex PCR; TCRdb keeps in-frame clones, though not all of them. The table records approximately 300,000 clones, about nine tenths of them present only once. Sequencing was carried out using PBMCs or T cells enriched from blood (not recorded which). The origin of the receptors is a man between 60 and 75 years old who had recovered from COVID-19.

This chain uses TRBV4-2 with TRBJ1-1; D is possibly TRBD1 (5 bases). CDR1 is LGHNA, CDR2 YNFKEQ, per germline. V was clipped by 5 bases and J by 4 bases, with 14 bases between them. This CDR3 has 14 amino acids. CDR3 sequence: CASSSPRGPTEAFF. Here the CDR3 DNA reads TGTGCCAGCAGCTCCCCAAGGGGCCCCACTGAAGCTTTCTTT.

The V call is TRBV14, the J call TRBJ2-1, with TRBD1 matching over 7 bases. CDR3 length: 15 amino acids. CDR1 and CDR2 (germline): SGHDN, FVKESK. With 5 bases clipped from V and 4 bases from J, the junction kept 8 bases outside the gene matches. CDR3 residues: CASSKKQGTYNEQFF. The CDR3 region has the DNA TGTGCCAGCAGCAAAAAACAGGGGACGTACAATGAGCAGTTCTTC.

CDR3 protein: CASSVRAGGNEKLFF. In DNA, the CDR3 is TGTGCCAGCAGCGTAAGGGCGGGCGGTAATGAAAAACTGTTTTTT. The rearrangement uses TRBV9 and TRBJ1-4; D unclear. Trimming removed 1 base from V and 4 bases from J, with 11 bases in between. Germline V CDR1 and CDR2: SGDLS, YYNGEE. CDR3 size: 15 residues.

The V gene is TRBV27, the J gene TRBJ2-1; TRBD1 matches at 7 bases. Germline lookup yields CDR1 MNHEY and CDR2 SMNVEV (reference sequence). The CDR3 loop spans 18 amino acids. With 6 bases clipped from V and 5 bases from J, the junction kept 19 bases outside the gene matches. DNA of the CDR3: TGTGCCAGCAGCGGGACAGATAAGCGGAACAGGGGAAACAATGAGCAGTTCTTC. Protein: CASSGTDKRNRGNNEQFF.

V gene TRBV7-2 combines with J gene TRBJ1-2; perhaps TRBD1 as D (5 bases). The CDR3 contains 14 residues. Trimming cost V 1 base and J 8 bases, with 14 bases left between them. Germline CDR1 reads SGHTA; CDR2 reads FQGNSA. CDR3 sequence reads: CASSLDFQGGGYTF. The CDR3 DNA follows: TGTGCCAGCAGCTTAGATTTTCAGGGAGGGGGCTACACCTTC.

The chain recombines TRBV10-3 with TRBJ2-1; TRBD2 matches 14 bases. The germline CDR1 and CDR2 sequences are ENHRY and SYGVKD. This CDR3 is built from 14 residues. V lost 10 bases, J lost 6 bases, and 5 bases stayed unmatched. CDR3 loop: CATIGLAGGNEQFF. In DNA form, the CDR3 reads TGTGCCACCATCGGACTAGCGGGGGGCAATGAGCAGTTCTTC.

This clone was seen only once. The V and J genes are TRBV5-6 and TRBJ1-2, with 12 bases that match TRBD1. Per the germline V gene, CDR1 is SGHDT and CDR2 is YYEEEE. This CDR3 region has 18 residues. J lost 4 bases, V lost 0 bases, and 10 bases had no gene match. The CDR3: CASSLGRDGTGGFYGYTF. The CDR3 nucleotides read TGTGCCAGCAGCTTGGGTCGGGACGGGACAGGGGGCTTCTATGGCTACACCTTC.

The genes are TRBV9 and TRBJ2-1; D not certain. The CDR3 extends over 17 amino acids. V was trimmed by 4 bases and J by 0 bases, leaving 17 bases between them. The germline gives CDR1 SGDLS, CDR2 YYNGEE. CDR3 sequence (DNA): TGTGCCAGCAGCCTCTTCGGTGGGCTGAGCTCCTACAATGAGCAGTTCTTC. It specifies CASSLFGGLSSYNEQFF.

Turning to this clone: One end of the junction is discordant with germline, which a read error may explain. The CDR3 DNA reads TGTGCCGGCAGCTTAACAGGGGGCGCGCTAGAGACCCAGTACTTC. Encoded protein: CAGSLTGGALETQYF. This chain joins TRBV7-3 and TRBJ2-5, with 9 bases matching TRBD1. The germline CDR1 and CDR2 sequences are SGHTA and FQGTGA. The CDR3 has 15 amino acids.

This chain connects TRBV5-1 to TRBJ2-1; D possibly corresponds to TRBD1 (5 bases). Germline lookup yields CDR1 SGHRS and CDR2 YFSETQ. Trimming pared 3 bases from V and 6 bases from J, leaving 13 bases between. The length of the CDR3 is 14 residues. The CDR3 bases are TGCGCCAGCAGCTCCAGGACAAACCCCAATGAGCAGTTCTTC. This encodes CASSSRTNPNEQFF.